The sequence of this T cell receptor (beta chain) was determined in a study of blood T cell repertoires in COVID-19. In the study overall: Spain, Italy and the United States supplied samples that represented acute and convalescent COVID-19. Sources were T cells, B-cell-depleted T cells, or PBMCs; the material itself was cDNA or gDNA.

In the source study's methods: Estimation of nucleated cell counts relied on the amplification of reference gene primers. Profiling relied on immunoSEQ multiplex PCR, and the TCRdb table lists in-frame clones only, not all of them. V and J calls and clone size are as listed in that table; D and trimming were resolved from the DNA. This table holds around 370,000 clones, about 90% found once. Seattle-derived patients entered the study during active infection and were followed longitudinally. Sequenced: peripheral blood. This receptor was identified in an older woman with COVID-19, enrolled during active disease.

Written as DNA, the CDR3 is TGTGCCAGCAGTCGGGAGGCTGATCAGCCCCAGCATTTT. Protein product: CASSREADQPQHF. The chain has TRBV6-4 and TRBJ1-5; D unresolved. The germline V gene encodes CDR1 MRHNA and CDR2 SNTAGT. The CDR3 length is 13 residues. V lost 5 bases and J lost 5, with 10 bases in between.